Presented here are 10 T cell receptor beta chains from one specimen sequenced in a study of OX40 agonist ivuxolimab in advanced cancers. This table comes from immunoSEQ multiplex PCR, and its TCRdb copy is limited to in-frame clones, with some not included. The table has 45,000 to 50,000 clones, 70% to 90% seen once; the top ten hold approximately 2%. This sample comprised CD4+ or CD8+ T cells sorted from blood, obtained in a trial of the OX40 agonist ivuxolimab. These receptors all stem from an adult with an advanced solid tumor such as melanoma, head and neck, liver or kidney cancer.

This chain joins TRBV7-9 and TRBJ1-2; weak D call: TRBD1 (6 bases). The CDR3 length is 15 residues. V was cut by 0 bases and J by 2 bases, with 10 bases left in between. CDR1 is SEHNR, CDR2 FQNEAQ, per germline (reference sequence). The CDR3 DNA reads TGTGCCAGCAGCTTAGCGGGGGCGGGGAACTATGGCTACACCTTC. Translated: CASSLAGAGNYGYTF.

This clone was counted a few times. The rearrangement links TRBV29-1 to TRBJ2-1; D might be TRBD2 (5 bases). Germline assignment: CDR1 SQVTM and CDR2 ANQGSEA. Trimming took 4 bases from V and 2 from J, leaving 12 bases between them. The CDR3 loop spans 14 amino acids. The CDR3 is CSVVAGFAYNEQFF. The CDR3 DNA follows: TGCAGCGTTGTTGCGGGTTTTGCCTACAATGAGCAGTTCTTC.

The J gene is TRBJ1-3, the V gene TRBV6-1; D is perhaps TRBD1 (5 bases). V lost 4 bases to trimming and J lost 0 bases, with 13 bases between them. CDR1 is MNHNS and CDR2 is SASEGT in the germline V gene. The CDR3 is 16 amino acids. The CDR3 region has the DNA TGTGCCAGCAGTGGGGGGGACGCCGGCTCTGGAAACACCATATATTTT. This sequence encodes CASSGGDAGSGNTIYF.

This clone was counted between two and nine times. In the same sample, other DNA sequences code for this CDR3. The rearrangement joins TRBV7-3 to TRBJ1-1; D perhaps matches TRBD1 (5 bases). This CDR3 has 14 residues. Germline V CDR1 and CDR2: SGHTA, FQGTGA. Trimming shortened V by 6 bases and J by 1 base, and 12 bases separated the two germline ends. CDR3 sequence reads: CASSPGHQNTEAFF. The CDR3 DNA follows: TGTGCCAGCAGTCCGGGGCACCAGAACACTGAAGCTTTCTTT.

The rearrangement joins TRBV9 to TRBJ2-1; no firm D call. The CDR3 is 18 amino acids. Germline V gene data show CDR1 as SGDLS and CDR2 as YYNGEE. V lost 0 bases to trimming and J lost 4 bases, with 20 bases between them. The CDR3 bases are TGTGCCAGCAGCGTAGCTCCTAGTTGGGATAACGGTTACAATGAGCAGTTCTTC. Protein: CASSVAPSWDNGYNEQFF. Filled out from reference TRBV9 and TRBJ2-1, the complete variable domain reads DSGVTQTPKHLITATGQRVTLRCSPRSGDLSVYWYQQSLDQGLQFLIQYYNGEERAKGNILERFSAQQFPDLHSELNLSSLELGDSALYFCASSVAPSWDNGYNEQFFGPGTRLTVL.

This rearrangement joins TRBV7-3 to TRBJ2-3, with D uncertain. The CDR3 contains 13 residues. V lost 2 bases to trimming and J lost 3 bases, with 6 bases between them. Germline CDR1 and CDR2: SGHTA and FQGTGA. DNA of the CDR3: TGTGCCAGCAGCTTAGACGGTACAGATACGCAGTATTTT. This codes for CASSLDGTDTQYF.

The chain employs TRBV7-8 and TRBJ1-4, with TRBD1 matching 9 bases. CDR3 size: 16 residues. Trimming took 5 bases from V and 7 from J; bases not matched to a gene: 11. Germline assignment: CDR1 SGHVS and CDR2 FQNEAQ. The CDR3, as DNA: TGTGCCAGCAGCCTTCTTACAGGGGGCTTAGGTGAAAAACTGTTTTTT. Translation: CASSLLTGGLGEKLFF.

The chain links TRBV4-1 to TRBJ2-5, with D tentatively TRBD2 (5 bases). The CDR3 runs 15 residues. Trimming took off 1 base at V and 4 bases at J, with 13 bases between the two ends. Germline CDR1 reads MGHRA; CDR2 reads YSYEKL. The CDR3 loop reads CASSQVLLAGETQYF. CDR3 bases: TGCGCCAGCAGCCAAGTTCTCCTAGCCGGAGAGACCCAGTACTTC.

This chain links TRBV28 with TRBJ1-5, with TRBD1 matching over 8 bases. This CDR3 comprises 14 residues. The junction had 5 bases not matched to a gene; V was cut back by 6 bases and J by 4 bases. From germline, CDR1 is MDHEN and CDR2 SYDVKM. The CDR3 loop reads CASRFQGANQPQHF. The CDR3 region has the DNA TGTGCCAGCAGATTCCAGGGGGCTAATCAGCCCCAGCATTTT.

This sequence joins TRBV4-1 and TRBJ1-5; unclear D gene. The CDR3 consists of 16 residues. Trimming took off 1 base at V and 0 bases at J, with 10 bases between the two ends. Germline V CDR1 and CDR2: MGHRA, YSYEKL. The CDR3 spells CASSQVSQYSNQPQHF. CDR3 sequence (DNA): TGCGCCAGCAGCCAAGTGTCTCAGTATAGCAATCAGCCCCAGCATTTT.